Following are 6 T cell receptor beta chains from one sample sequenced in a study of vaccination and CD4 T cells after COVID-19. The treatment here: approximately 9-day PBMC culture with coronavirus spike peptide pools or control peptides (ViraFEST assay). Sequencing of the DNA from cultured CD4+ T cells was carried out with the Oncomine TCR Beta short-read assay. TCRdb reanalysed the PCR reads using MiXCR and keeps one entry per CDR3 protein. The table has 7,500 to 10,000 distinct CDR3 sequences, around half seen once; the top ten hold roughly 20%. Which antigens these TCRs recognize remains unknown. The sequenced material came from CD4+ T cells from blood, cultured in vitro. The receptors come from a human donor who had recovered from COVID-19.

This sequence joins TRBV6-1 and TRBJ1-1, with D perhaps TRBD1 (5 bases). CDR3 length: 13 amino acids. Trimming left V 6 bases short and J 1 base short, with 9 bases between. Germline V CDR1 and CDR2: MNHNS, SASEGT. CDR3 bases: TGTGCCAGCAGCCCGGACAAGAACACTGAAGCTTTCTTT. It translates to CASSPDKNTEAFF.

The gene calls are TRBV11-3 and TRBJ2-2; 9 bases fit TRBD2. Germline-derived CDR1 and CDR2 are SGHNT and YENEEA. The CDR3 totals 22 residues. V shed 1 base, J shed 7 bases, and the junction held 25 bases outside the gene matches. Here the CDR3 DNA reads TGTGCCAGCAGCTTAGGGGGCTTGGACCCGGGCGTCGTAGCGGGAGCGGTCGGGGAGCTGTTTTTT. Protein: CASSLGGLDPGVVAGAVGELFF.

This clonotype has a handful of counts. The rearrangement uses TRBV6-1 and TRBJ2-1, with D maybe TRBD1 (6 bases). The germline V gene encodes CDR1 MNHNS and CDR2 SASEGT. This CDR3 is built from 14 residues. V lost 3 bases to trimming and J lost 4 bases, with 10 bases between them. The CDR3 DNA sequence: TGTGCCAGCAGTGACAGGACAGTTTACAATGAGCAGTTCTTC. Encoded protein: CASSDRTVYNEQFF.

The V call is TRBV5-6, the J call TRBJ1-2, with D uncertain. Trimming stripped 0 bases from V and 3 bases from J, with 18 bases between. The V gene's germline CDR1 is SGHDT and CDR2 YYEEEE. The CDR3 sequence is 17 residues long. The CDR3 reads CASSLETLRMDHYGYTF. The CDR3 DNA sequence: TGTGCCAGCAGCTTGGAGACCCTCCGGATGGATCACTATGGCTACACCTTC.

This clonotype was detected once. The rearrangement links TRBV5-1 to TRBJ2-5; no clear D. The CDR3 contains 14 residues. The germline CDR1 and CDR2 sequences are SGHRS and YFSETQ. Trimming took off 1 base at V and 0 bases at J, with 7 bases between the two ends. The CDR3: CASSLRPHQETQYF. DNA for the CDR3: TGCGCCAGCAGCTTGCGGCCCCACCAAGAGACCCAGTACTTC.

The rearrangement joins TRBV28 to TRBJ1-1, with no clear D. CDR3 size: 13 residues. Germline CDR1 reads MDHEN; CDR2 reads SYDVKM. V was cut by 2 bases and J by 12 bases, with 16 bases left in between. This chain's CDR3 is CASSLVQPPETFF. Written as DNA, the CDR3 is TGTGCCAGCAGTTTAGTCCAGCCCCCGGAGACTTTCTTT. The whole variable domain, remainder taken from reference TRBV28 and TRBJ1-1, is DVKVTQSSRYLVKRTGEKVFLECVQDMDHENMFWYRQDPGLGLRLIYFSYDVKMKEKGDIPEGYSVSREKKERFSLILESASTNQTSMYLCASSLVQPPETFFGQGTRLTVV.